Presented here are 28 T cell receptor beta chains from one specimen sequenced in a study of radiotherapy plus CTLA-4 blockade in lung cancer. Using immunoSEQ multiplex PCR, the repertoire was profiled, and TCRdb retains in-frame clones only, with some absent. The table includes 32,000 or so clones, around 75% detected once. This specimen was peripheral blood, taken from a patient treated with radiotherapy plus ipilimumab. These receptors were collected from a human donor with non-small cell lung cancer that progressed on radiotherapy plus ipilimumab.

Written as DNA, the CDR3 is TGCAGCGAGCGGAGGGTCAGCGATACGCAGTATTTT. This encodes CSERRVSDTQYF. The rearrangement uses TRBV29-1 and TRBJ2-3; tentative D call: TRBD2 (6 bases). V was clipped by 7 bases and J by 6 bases, with 14 bases between them. CDR1 is SQVTM, CDR2 ANQGSEA, per germline. CDR3 size: 12 residues.

Only a few counts were recorded for this clone. The chain joins TRBV7-8 to TRBJ2-3; TRBD2 aligns across 7 bases. V trimming: 1 base; J trimming: 0 bases; junction bases outside the gene matches: 4. This CDR3 spans 16 amino acids. CDR1 and CDR2 from the germline V gene are SGHVS and FQNEAQ. The DNA for the CDR3 is TGTGCCAGCAGCTTAGGGCTAGCGGAAAGCACAGATACGCAGTATTTT. It is translated as CASSLGLAESTDTQYF.

The rearrangement joins TRBV11-2 to TRBJ1-3, with a possible D match to TRBD1 (5 bases). CDR1 and CDR2 (germline): SGHAT, FQNNGV. The CDR3 is 14 residues long. Trimming removed 1 base from V and 2 bases from J, with 6 bases in between. CDR3 sequence: CASSLGQTGNTIYF. In nucleotides, the CDR3 is TGTGCCAGCAGCTTAGGACAGACTGGAAACACCATATATTTT. The full variable domain, rest sourced from reference TRBV11-2 and TRBJ1-3, is EAGVAQSPRYKIIEKRQSVAFWCNPISGHATLYWYQQILGQGPKLLIQFQNNGVVDDSQLPKDRFSAERLKGVDSTLKIQPAKLEDSAVYLCASSLGQTGNTIYFGEGSWLTVV.

The chain employs TRBV6-6 and TRBJ1-1; 7 positions match TRBD1. Germline lookup yields CDR1 MNHNY and CDR2 SVGAGI (reference sequence). Trimming at V came to 2 bases and at J to 0 bases, leaving 3 bases not matched to a gene. CDR3 length: 15 amino acids. The CDR3 here is CASSYTGTVNTEAFF. DNA for the CDR3: TGTGCCAGCAGTTACACCGGGACAGTGAACACTGAAGCTTTCTTT.

For this clone: Other DNA variants within this sample encode the same CDR3. J is TRBJ1-2 and V is TRBV6-5; 9 bases fit TRBD1. The V and J ends lost 6 bases and 4 bases, in that order; junction bases with no gene match: 6. CDR3 length: 14 residues. Germline V gene data show CDR1 as MNHEY and CDR2 as SVGAGI. The chain's CDR3 is CASRPDRGVYGYTF. Here the CDR3 DNA reads TGTGCCAGCAGGCCTGACAGGGGGGTCTATGGCTACACCTTC.

The V gene is TRBV5-1, the J gene TRBJ1-4, with a possible D match to TRBD1 (5 bases). Trimming removed 0 bases from V and 10 bases from J, with 13 bases in between. Germline CDR1 is SGHRS and CDR2 is YFSETQ. The CDR3 contains 14 residues. CDR3 loop: CASSLDSRDPKLFF. The CDR3, as DNA: TGCGCCAGCAGCTTGGATTCTAGGGACCCAAAACTGTTTTTT.

This clone was found a few times. The CDR3 loop is CASSVGRTGGQGYTF. CDR3 bases: TGTGCCAGCAGCGTGGGTCGGACAGGGGGCCAGGGCTACACCTTC. The J gene is TRBJ1-2, the V gene TRBV9; 11 bases align to TRBD1. Germline CDR1 and CDR2: SGDLS and YYNGEE. The CDR3 totals 15 residues. After removal of 2 bases from V and 8 bases from J, the junction contained 8 bases not matched to a gene.

The gene calls are TRBV19 and TRBJ1-1, with TRBD1 identical over 7 bases. Unmatched junction bases numbered 7, after V lost 2 bases and J lost 10 bases. Germline CDR1 and CDR2: LNHDA and SQIVND (reference sequence). There are 13 residues in the CDR3. Here the CDR3 reads CASSINRGERAFF. In DNA form, the CDR3 reads TGTGCCAGTAGTATAAACAGGGGAGAAAGAGCTTTCTTT.

The gene calls are TRBV5-6 and TRBJ2-7, with 13 bases fitting TRBD2. CDR1 and CDR2 from the germline V gene are SGHDT and YYEEEE. This CDR3 comprises 15 residues. The junction had 5 bases not matched to a gene; V was cut back by 4 bases and J by 4 bases. CDR3: CASSLQTSGGYEQYF. DNA of the CDR3: TGTGCCAGCAGCCTTCAGACTAGCGGGGGGTACGAGCAGTACTTC.

This chain links TRBV6-5 with TRBJ2-2; D remains unclear. The germline V gene has CDR1 MNHEY and CDR2 SVGAGI. CDR3 length equals 15 residues. Deletions cut 5 bases from V and 0 bases from J, with 10 bases between. CDR3 loop: CASSRLTPNTGELFF. CDR3 DNA sequence: TGTGCCAGCAGTCGTTTAACCCCGAACACCGGGGAGCTGTTTTTT.

The chain employs TRBV7-2 and TRBJ1-1, with D possibly TRBD1 on 6 matching bases. The CDR3 sequence is 15 residues long. Germline CDR1 SGHTA, CDR2 FQGNSA. Between the trimmed V and J ends, which lost 2 bases and 3 bases, there was a span of 13 bases. CDR3 DNA sequence: TGTGCCAGCAGCTTAAGGCCACAGGGAGACACTGAAGCTTTCTTT. Translating it yields CASSLRPQGDTEAFF. The variable domain in full, with the rest retrieved from reference TRBV7-2 and TRBJ1-1, is GAGVSQSPSNKVTEKGKDVELRCDPISGHTALYWYRQSLGQGLEFLIYFQGNSAPDKSGLPSDRFSAERTGGSVSTLTIQRTQQEDSAVYLCASSLRPQGDTEAFFGQGTRLTVV.

This sequence joins TRBV6-1 and TRBJ1-2, with unresolved D. The germline gives CDR1 MNHNS, CDR2 SASEGT. This CDR3 is built from 13 residues. V was trimmed by 3 bases and J by 4 bases, leaving 9 bases between them. The CDR3 nucleotides are TGTGCCAGCAGTGAGAGTACGGCCTATGGCTACACCTTC. This translates into CASSESTAYGYTF.

The chain is built from TRBV21-1 and TRBJ2-5; TRBD1 is taken as the D call from the table, unchecked against the DNA. TRBV21-1 is a known pseudogene. The CDR3 loop spans 14 amino acids. The CDR3, as DNA: TGTGCCAGCAGCACCCGACAGGGGCAAGAGACCCAGTACTTC. It specifies CASSTRQGQETQYF.

CDR3 bases: TGTGCCAGCAGGTCCCTAGGCAATGAGCAGTTCTTC. Its protein is CASRSLGNEQFF. The chain employs TRBV5-6 and TRBJ2-1; no clear D. Trimming stripped 5 bases from V and 6 bases from J, with 9 bases between. Germline assignment: CDR1 SGHDT and CDR2 YYEEEE. The CDR3 loop spans 12 amino acids. Using reference TRBV5-6 and TRBJ2-1 for the parts outside the CDR3, the full variable domain is DAGVTQSPTHLIKTRGQQVTLRCSPKSGHDTVSWYQQALGQGPQFIFQYYEEEERQRGNFPDRFSGHQFPNYSSELNVNALLLGDSALYLCASRSLGNEQFFGPGTRLTVL.

This rearrangement joins TRBV2 to TRBJ2-7, with 7 positions matching TRBD1. Germline loops: CDR1 SNHLY, CDR2 FYNNEI. The CDR3 totals 16 residues. The ends lost 3 bases at V and 0 bases at J; junction bases unmatched: 8. CDR3 nucleotides: TGTGCCAGCAGTGAGGGTCCCGGGACAGCCTCCTACGAGCAGTACTTC. As protein: CASSEGPGTASYEQYF.

This clone was found a few times. This chain connects TRBV28 to TRBJ2-2, with 7 bases that match TRBD1. From germline, CDR1 is MDHEN and CDR2 SYDVKM. This CDR3 has 14 residues. V lost 11 bases, J lost 1 base, and 7 bases stayed unmatched. CDR3 coding DNA: TGTGCCGTCCCCGGGACAGTGAACACCGGGGAGCTGTTTTTT. Its translation: CAVPGTVNTGELFF.

This clone was seen a handful of times. This chain uses TRBV19 with TRBJ1-5, with 9 bases fitting TRBD1. Unmatched junction bases numbered 2, after V lost 3 bases and J lost 5 bases. CDR3 length: 14 amino acids. Germline V gene sequence: CDR1 LNHDA, CDR2 SQIVND (reference sequence). The CDR3 spells CASSIRTGDQPQHF. CDR3 sequence (DNA): TGTGCCAGTAGTATCAGGACAGGGGATCAGCCCCAGCATTTT.

The J gene is TRBJ2-7, the V gene TRBV9, with 13 bases identical to TRBD2. This CDR3 spans 15 amino acids. Unmatched junction bases numbered 5, after V lost 3 bases and J lost 5 bases. The V gene's germline CDR1 is SGDLS and CDR2 YYNGEE. Here the CDR3 reads CASSALGLAGDEQYF. CDR3 DNA sequence: TGTGCCAGCAGCGCCCTCGGACTAGCGGGAGACGAGCAGTACTTC.

This chain links TRBV6-1 with TRBJ2-7; D perhaps matches TRBD1 (5 bases). This CDR3 region has 14 residues. Germline V CDR1 and CDR2: MNHNS, SASEGT. Trimming shortened V by 2 bases and J by 3 bases, and 11 bases separated the two germline ends. The CDR3 DNA reads as TGTGCCAGCAGTGAATGGGGCAGTTACTACGAGCAGTACTTC. The encoded protein is CASSEWGSYYEQYF.

The rearrangement uses TRBV7-6 and TRBJ1-1, with unresolved D. Trimming took off 5 bases at V and 1 base at J, with 8 bases between the two ends. Germline V CDR1 and CDR2: SGHVS, FNYEAQ. The CDR3 totals 13 residues. CDR3 sequence (DNA): TGTGCCAGCAGCGAGATGGAGAACACTGAAGCTTTCTTT. Its protein is CASSEMENTEAFF.

This clone qualifies as medium-sized. V usage is TRBV7-9 and J usage is TRBJ2-7; D gene unclear. The CDR3 extends over 12 amino acids. V was trimmed by 1 base and J by 6 bases, leaving 7 bases between them. CDR1 SEHNR and CDR2 FQNEAQ come from the germline V gene (reference sequence). The CDR3 loop reads CASSLDGREQYF. DNA for the CDR3: TGTGCCAGCAGCTTAGACGGCCGCGAGCAGTACTTC.

This clone showed up just a few times. This chain links TRBV7-2 with TRBJ1-3; TRBD1 matches 8 bases. V lost 6 bases to trimming and J lost 2 bases; unmatched junction nucleotides: 15. Germline V gene lookup returns CDR1 SGHTA and CDR2 FQGNSA. CDR3 length: 18 residues. As DNA, the CDR3 is TGTGCCAGCAGTTCTCCGGGACAGGTTTCCACGGCTGGAAACACCATATATTTT. Translation gives CASSSPGQVSTAGNTIYF.

The genes are TRBV7-9 and TRBJ1-4, with 9 positions matching TRBD1. CDR1 and CDR2 (germline): SEHNR, FQNEAQ (reference sequence). The trim removed 4 bases at V and 7 bases at J, leaving 7 bases unmatched. The CDR3 spans 15 residues. The CDR3 nucleotides read TGTGCCAGCAGCTACCCACAGGGGGCACGTGAAAAACTGTTTTTT. Translation: CASSYPQGAREKLFF. Drawing the rest from reference TRBV7-9 and TRBJ1-4, the complete variable domain is DTGVSQNPRHKITKRGQNVTFRCDPISEHNRLYWYRQTLGQGPEFLTYFQNEAQLEKSRLLSDRFSAERPKGSFSTLEIQRTEQGDSAMYLCASSYPQGAREKLFFGSGTQLSVL.

For the CDR3, the DNA is TGTGCCAGCAGCCCTCGTGAAGAGAATTCACCCCTCCACTTT. It yields the protein CASSPREENSPLHF. The chain is built from TRBV9 and TRBJ1-6; no clear D gene. V was trimmed by 4 bases and J by 7 bases, leaving 12 bases between them. Germline values: CDR1 SGDLS, CDR2 YYNGEE. The CDR3 is 14 residues long.

The chain combines TRBV18 with TRBJ1-5; tentative D call: TRBD1 (5 bases). V dropped 6 bases and J dropped 3 bases, with 12 bases sitting between them. Germline assignment: CDR1 KGHSH and CDR2 LQKENI. This CDR3 has 14 residues. In DNA form, the CDR3 reads TGTGCCAGCTCCCGCGACAGAGTCAATCAGCCCCAGCATTTT. Translation gives CASSRDRVNQPQHF.

The chain recombines TRBV6-5 with TRBJ2-1; D is undetermined. The germline V and J ends were trimmed by 2 bases and 0 bases, with 5 bases remaining between them. Germline V gives CDR1 MNHEY, CDR2 SVGAGI. CDR3 size: 14 residues. The CDR3 protein is CASSYGSSYNEQFF. CDR3 DNA sequence: TGTGCCAGCAGTTACGGGTCCTCCTACAATGAGCAGTTCTTC.

The CDR3 DNA sequence: TGTGCCAGTAGTATGCCCGGACAGGCTAGGGGCTATGGCTACACCTTC. This sequence encodes CASSMPGQARGYGYTF. The chain employs TRBV19 and TRBJ1-2; 7 nucleotides agree with TRBD1. With V trimmed by 3 bases and J by 4 bases, 11 bases remained unmatched. Germline V gene lookup returns CDR1 LNHDA and CDR2 SQIVND (reference sequence). The CDR3 totals 16 residues. The full variable domain, rest sourced from reference TRBV19 and TRBJ1-2, is DGGITQSPKYLFRKEGQNVTLSCEQNLNHDAMYWYRQDPGQGLRLIYYSQIVNDFQKGDIAEGYSVSREKKESFPLTVTSAQKNPTAFYLCASSMPGQARGYGYTFGSGTRLTVV.

This clone was seen a handful of times. V usage is TRBV6-1 and J usage is TRBJ1-1; D remains unclear. The CDR3 contains 13 residues. The V and J ends lost 6 bases and 3 bases respectively, with 11 bases between them. Per germline, CDR1 MNHNS and CDR2 SASEGT. The CDR3 nucleotides read TGTGCCAGCAGCCGTGACACCTACACTGAAGCTTTCTTT. Amino acids: CASSRDTYTEAFF.